The clone carrying this T cell receptor (beta chain) has just one count. No antigen is known for it. The likely explanation is a read error, given a far larger clone one base away. These data belong to a study of prognosis after radiotherapy for stage I lung cancer. Study context: Stereotactic body radiotherapy was given without concurrent therapy in all patients. Study observations and caveats: Tumor specificity of expanded TCR clones went undetermined.

TCR beta CDR3 amplification from genomic DNA was performed by two-round multiplex PCR. Used in first-round PCR were primers specific to each TRBV and TRBJ gene. A single record per CDR3 protein comes from TCRdb applying MiXCR to the multiplex PCR reads. The repertoire has under 55,000 distinct CDR3 sequences, 30% to 35% of them found once; the top ten carry 8% to 10%. CDR1 SGHNT and CDR2 YENEEA come from the germline V gene. The V and J ends lost 5 bases and 7 bases, in that order; junction bases with no gene match: 5. The CDR3 is 13 residues long. The source of this sequence is a donor aged 50 or older with non-small cell lung cancer. The sequencing used PBMCs, collected before or after stereotactic body radiation therapy (not recorded which). The rearrangement links TRBV11-3 to TRBJ1-1; 9 bases match TRBD1. CDR3 loop: CASSLWDRVEAFF. CDR3 in DNA: TGTGCCAGCAGCCTATGGGACAGGGTTGAAGCTTTCTTT. Using reference TRBV11-3 and TRBJ1-1 for the parts outside the CDR3, the full variable domain is EAGVVQSPRYKIIEKKQPVAFWCNPISGHNTLYWYLQNLGQGPELLIRYENEEAVDDSQLPKDRFSAERLKGVDSTLKIQPAELGDSAVYLCASSLWDRVEAFFGQGTRLTVV.